This T cell receptor (beta chain) was recovered during a study of blood T cell repertoires in COVID-19. V lost 8 bases, J lost 3 bases, and 9 bases stayed unmatched. The CDR3 consists of 13 residues. The germline gives CDR1 GTSNPN, CDR2 SVGIG (reference sequence). TCRdb's copy holds only in-frame clones and misses some; the assay was immunoSEQ multiplex PCR. The sample lists 100,000 or so clones, 85% occurring once. The sequenced material came from peripheral blood. The chain has TRBV30 and TRBJ1-2; TRBD1 agrees at 7 bases. The receptor's source is a woman aged 70-85 years with active or convalescent COVID-19. CDR3 residues: CAGPGQQYYGYTF. As DNA, the CDR3 is TGTGCCGGACCGGGACAGCAATACTATGGCTACACCTTC.